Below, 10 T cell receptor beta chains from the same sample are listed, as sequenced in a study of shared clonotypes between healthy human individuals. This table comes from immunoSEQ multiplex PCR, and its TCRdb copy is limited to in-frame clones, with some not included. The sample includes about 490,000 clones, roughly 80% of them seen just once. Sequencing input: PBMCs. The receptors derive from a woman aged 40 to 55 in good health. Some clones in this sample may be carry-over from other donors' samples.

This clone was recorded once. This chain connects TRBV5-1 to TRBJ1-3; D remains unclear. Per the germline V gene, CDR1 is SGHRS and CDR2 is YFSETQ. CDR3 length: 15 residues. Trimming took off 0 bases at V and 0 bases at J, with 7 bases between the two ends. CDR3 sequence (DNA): TGCGCCAGCAGCTTGGACCAGCTCTCTGGAAACACCATATATTTT. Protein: CASSLDQLSGNTIYF.

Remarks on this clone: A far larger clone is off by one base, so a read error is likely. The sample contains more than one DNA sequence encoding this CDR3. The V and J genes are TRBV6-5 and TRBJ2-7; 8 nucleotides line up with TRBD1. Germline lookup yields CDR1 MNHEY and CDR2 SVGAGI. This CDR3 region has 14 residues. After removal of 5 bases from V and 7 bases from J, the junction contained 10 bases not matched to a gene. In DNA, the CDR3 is TGTGCCAGCAGTACAAGACAGGGGTTCTATGAGCAGTACTTC. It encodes CASSTRQGFYEQYF.

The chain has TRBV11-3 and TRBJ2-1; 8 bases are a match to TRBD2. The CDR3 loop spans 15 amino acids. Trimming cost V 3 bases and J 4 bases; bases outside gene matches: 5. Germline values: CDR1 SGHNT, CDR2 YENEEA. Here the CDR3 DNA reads TGTGCCAGCAGCTTGGGACTAGGAGGATACAATGAGCAGTTCTTC. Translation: CASSLGLGGYNEQFF.

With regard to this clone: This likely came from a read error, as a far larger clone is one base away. CDR3 in amino acids: CASSPLVHEQCF. The DNA of the CDR3 is TGTGCCAGCAGTCCACTAGTTCACGAGCAGTGCTTC. This sequence joins TRBV2 and TRBJ2-7; D possibly corresponds to TRBD2 (5 bases). CDR1 and CDR2 (germline): SNHLY, FYNNEI. The CDR3 runs 12 residues.

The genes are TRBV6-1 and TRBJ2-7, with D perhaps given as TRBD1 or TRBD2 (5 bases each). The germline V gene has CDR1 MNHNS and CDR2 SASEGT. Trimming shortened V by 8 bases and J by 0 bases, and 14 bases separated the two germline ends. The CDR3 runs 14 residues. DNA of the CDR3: TGTGCCAGCGGATGGGGGACCACCTCCTACGAGCAGTACTTC. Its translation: CASGWGTTSYEQYF.

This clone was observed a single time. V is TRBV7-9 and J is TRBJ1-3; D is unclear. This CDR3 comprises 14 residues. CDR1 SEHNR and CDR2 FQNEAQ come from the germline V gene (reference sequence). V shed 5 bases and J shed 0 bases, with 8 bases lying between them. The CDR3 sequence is CASSTGNSGNTIYF. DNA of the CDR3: TGTGCCAGCAGCACCGGTAACTCTGGAAACACCATATATTTT.

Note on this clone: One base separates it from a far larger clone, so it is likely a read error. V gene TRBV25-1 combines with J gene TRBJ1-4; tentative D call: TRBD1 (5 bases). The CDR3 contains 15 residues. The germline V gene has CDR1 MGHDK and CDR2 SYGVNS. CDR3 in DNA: TGTGCCTGCAGTGAATATGGGGGTTTTCGGGAAAAACTGTTTTTT. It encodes CACSEYGGFREKLFF.

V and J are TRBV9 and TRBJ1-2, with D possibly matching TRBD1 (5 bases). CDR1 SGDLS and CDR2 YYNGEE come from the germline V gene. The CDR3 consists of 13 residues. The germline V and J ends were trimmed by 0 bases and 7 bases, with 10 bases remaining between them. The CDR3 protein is CASSVVSGRGYTF. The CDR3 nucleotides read TGTGCCAGCAGCGTAGTTTCGGGACGTGGCTACACCTTC.

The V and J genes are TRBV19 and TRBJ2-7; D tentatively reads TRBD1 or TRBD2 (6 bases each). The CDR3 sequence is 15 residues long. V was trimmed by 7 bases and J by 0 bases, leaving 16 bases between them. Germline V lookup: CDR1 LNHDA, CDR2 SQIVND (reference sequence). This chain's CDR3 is CASTPGGGPSYEQYF. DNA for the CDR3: TGTGCCAGTACCCCCGGGGGCGGACCCTCCTACGAGCAGTACTTC.

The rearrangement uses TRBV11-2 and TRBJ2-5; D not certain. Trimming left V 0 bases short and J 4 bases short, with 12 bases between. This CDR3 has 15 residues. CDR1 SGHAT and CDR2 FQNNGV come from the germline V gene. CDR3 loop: CASSLDYGPSETQYF. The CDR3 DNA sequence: TGTGCCAGCAGCTTAGATTATGGGCCGTCAGAGACCCAGTACTTC.